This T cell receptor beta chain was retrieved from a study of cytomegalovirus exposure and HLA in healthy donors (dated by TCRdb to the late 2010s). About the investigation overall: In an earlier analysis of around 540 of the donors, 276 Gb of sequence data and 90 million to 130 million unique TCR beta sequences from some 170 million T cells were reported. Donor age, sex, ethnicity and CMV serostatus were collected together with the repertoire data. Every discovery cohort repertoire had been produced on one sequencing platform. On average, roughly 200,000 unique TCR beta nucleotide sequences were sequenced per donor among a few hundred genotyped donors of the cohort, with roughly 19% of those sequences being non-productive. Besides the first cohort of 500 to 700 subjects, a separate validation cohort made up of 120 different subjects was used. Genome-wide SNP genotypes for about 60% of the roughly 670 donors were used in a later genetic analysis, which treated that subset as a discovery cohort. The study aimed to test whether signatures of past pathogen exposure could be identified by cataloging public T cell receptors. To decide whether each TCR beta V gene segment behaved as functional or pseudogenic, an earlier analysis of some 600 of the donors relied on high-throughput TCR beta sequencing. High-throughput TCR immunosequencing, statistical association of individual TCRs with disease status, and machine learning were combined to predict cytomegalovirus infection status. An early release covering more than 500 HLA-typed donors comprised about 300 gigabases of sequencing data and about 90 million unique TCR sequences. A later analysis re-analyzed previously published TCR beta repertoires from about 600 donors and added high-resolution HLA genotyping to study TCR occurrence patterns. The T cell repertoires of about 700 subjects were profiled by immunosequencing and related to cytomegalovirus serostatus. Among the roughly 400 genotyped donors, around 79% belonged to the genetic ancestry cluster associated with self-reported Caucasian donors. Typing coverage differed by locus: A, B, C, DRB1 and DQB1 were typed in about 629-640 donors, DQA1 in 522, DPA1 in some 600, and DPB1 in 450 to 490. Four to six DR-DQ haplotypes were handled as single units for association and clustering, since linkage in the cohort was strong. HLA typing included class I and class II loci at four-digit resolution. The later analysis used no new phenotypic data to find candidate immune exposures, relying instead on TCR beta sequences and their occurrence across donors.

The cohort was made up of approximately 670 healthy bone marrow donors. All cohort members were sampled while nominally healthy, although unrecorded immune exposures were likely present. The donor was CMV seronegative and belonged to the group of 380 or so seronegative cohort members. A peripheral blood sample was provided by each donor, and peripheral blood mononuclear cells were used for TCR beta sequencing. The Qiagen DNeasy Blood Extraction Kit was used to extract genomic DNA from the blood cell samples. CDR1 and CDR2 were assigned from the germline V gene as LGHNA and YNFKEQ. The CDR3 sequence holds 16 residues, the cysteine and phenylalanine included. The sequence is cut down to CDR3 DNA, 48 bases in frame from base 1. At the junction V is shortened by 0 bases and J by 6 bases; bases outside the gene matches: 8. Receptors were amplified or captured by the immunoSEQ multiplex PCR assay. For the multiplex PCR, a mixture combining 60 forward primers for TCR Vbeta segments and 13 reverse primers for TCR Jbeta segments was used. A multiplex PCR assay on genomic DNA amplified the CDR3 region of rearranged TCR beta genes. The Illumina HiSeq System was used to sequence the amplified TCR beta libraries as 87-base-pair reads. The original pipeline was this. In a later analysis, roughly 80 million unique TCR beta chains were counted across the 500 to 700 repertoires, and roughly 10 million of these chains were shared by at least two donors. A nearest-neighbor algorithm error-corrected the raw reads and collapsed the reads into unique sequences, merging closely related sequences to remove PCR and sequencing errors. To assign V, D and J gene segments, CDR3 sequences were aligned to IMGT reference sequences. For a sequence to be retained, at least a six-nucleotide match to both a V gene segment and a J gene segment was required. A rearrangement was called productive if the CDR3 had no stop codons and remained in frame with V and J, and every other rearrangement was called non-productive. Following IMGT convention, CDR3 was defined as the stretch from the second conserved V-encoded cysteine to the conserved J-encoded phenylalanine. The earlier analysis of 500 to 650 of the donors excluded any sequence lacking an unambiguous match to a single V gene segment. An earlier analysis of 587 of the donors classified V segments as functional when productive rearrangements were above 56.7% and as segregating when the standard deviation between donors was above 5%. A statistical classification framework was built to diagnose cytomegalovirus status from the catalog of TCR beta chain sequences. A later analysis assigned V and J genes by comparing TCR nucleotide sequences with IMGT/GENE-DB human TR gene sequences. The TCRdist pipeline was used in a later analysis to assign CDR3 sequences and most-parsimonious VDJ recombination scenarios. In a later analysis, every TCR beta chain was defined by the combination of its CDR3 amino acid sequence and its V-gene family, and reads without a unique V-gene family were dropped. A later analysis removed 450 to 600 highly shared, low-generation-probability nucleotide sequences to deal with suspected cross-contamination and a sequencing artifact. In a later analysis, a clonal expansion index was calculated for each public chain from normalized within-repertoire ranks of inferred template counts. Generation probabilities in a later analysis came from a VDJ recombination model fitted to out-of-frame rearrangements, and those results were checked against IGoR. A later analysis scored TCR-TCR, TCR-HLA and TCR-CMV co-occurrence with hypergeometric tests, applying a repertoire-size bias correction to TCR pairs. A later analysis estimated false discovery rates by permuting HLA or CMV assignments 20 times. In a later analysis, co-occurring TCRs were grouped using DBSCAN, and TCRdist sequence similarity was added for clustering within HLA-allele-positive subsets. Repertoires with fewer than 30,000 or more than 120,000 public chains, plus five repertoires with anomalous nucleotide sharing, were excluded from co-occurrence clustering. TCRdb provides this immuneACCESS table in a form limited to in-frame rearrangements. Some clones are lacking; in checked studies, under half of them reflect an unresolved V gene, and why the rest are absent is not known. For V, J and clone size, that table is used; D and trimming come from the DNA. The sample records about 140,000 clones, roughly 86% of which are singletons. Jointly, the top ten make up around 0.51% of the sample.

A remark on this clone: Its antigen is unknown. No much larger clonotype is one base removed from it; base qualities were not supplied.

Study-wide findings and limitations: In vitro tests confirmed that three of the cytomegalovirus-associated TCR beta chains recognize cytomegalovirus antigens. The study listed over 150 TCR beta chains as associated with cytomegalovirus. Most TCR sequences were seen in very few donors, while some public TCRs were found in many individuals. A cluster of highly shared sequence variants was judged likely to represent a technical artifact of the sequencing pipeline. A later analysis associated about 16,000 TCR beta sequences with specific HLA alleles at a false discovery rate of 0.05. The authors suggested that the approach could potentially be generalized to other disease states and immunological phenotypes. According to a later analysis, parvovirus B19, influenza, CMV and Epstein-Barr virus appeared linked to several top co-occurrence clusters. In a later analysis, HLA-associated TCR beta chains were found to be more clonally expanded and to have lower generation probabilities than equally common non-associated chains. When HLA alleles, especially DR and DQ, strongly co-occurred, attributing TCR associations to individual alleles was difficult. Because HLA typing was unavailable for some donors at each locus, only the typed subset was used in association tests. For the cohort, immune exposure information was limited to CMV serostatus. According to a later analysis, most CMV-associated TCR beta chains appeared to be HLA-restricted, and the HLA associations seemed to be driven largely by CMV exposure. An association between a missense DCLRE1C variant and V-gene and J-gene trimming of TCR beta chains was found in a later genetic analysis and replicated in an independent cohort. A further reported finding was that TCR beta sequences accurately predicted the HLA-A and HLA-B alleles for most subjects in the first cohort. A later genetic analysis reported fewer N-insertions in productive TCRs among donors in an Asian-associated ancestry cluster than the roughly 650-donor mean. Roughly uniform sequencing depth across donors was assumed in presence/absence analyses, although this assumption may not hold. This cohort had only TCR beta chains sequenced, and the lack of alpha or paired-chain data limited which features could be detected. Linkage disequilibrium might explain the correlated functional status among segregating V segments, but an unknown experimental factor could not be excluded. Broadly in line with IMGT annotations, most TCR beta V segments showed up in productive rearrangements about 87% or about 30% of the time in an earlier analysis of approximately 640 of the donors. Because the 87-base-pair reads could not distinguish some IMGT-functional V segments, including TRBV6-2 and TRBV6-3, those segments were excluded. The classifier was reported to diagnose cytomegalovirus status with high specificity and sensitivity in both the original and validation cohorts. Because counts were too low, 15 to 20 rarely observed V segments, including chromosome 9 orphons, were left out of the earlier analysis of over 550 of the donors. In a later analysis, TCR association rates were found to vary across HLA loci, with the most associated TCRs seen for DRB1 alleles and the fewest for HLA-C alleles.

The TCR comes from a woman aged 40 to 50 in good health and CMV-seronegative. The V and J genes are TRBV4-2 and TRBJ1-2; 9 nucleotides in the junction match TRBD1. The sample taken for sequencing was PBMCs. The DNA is TGTGCCAGCAGCCAAGATTTTGGGAGACAGGGGGATGGCTACACCTTC. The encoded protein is CASSQDFGRQGDGYTF.